This T cell receptor beta chain was sequenced for a study of cytomegalovirus exposure and HLA in healthy donors. This PCR relied on a set of 60 Vbeta primers and 13 Jbeta primers. This table comes from immunoSEQ multiplex PCR, and its TCRdb copy is limited to in-frame clones, with some not included. This table has about 150,000 clones, about 80% appearing once. The germline V and J ends were trimmed by 0 bases and 9 bases, with 10 bases remaining between them. The CDR3 length is 13 residues. CDR1 is LGHNA, CDR2 YSLEER, per germline. This receptor was obtained from a woman between 50 and 59 years old in good health and CMV-seropositive. Sequenced: PBMCs. This chain links TRBV4-3 with TRBJ2-3; no firm D call. The DNA of the CDR3 is TGCGCCAGCAGCCAAGATCGGTCATGGACGCAGTATTTT. Amino acid sequence: CASSQDRSWTQYF.